This TCR beta chain emerged from a study of blood T cell repertoires in COVID-19. At the level of the study: T cells, B-cell-depleted T cells, or PBMCs provided the cDNA or gDNA that served as material.

This CDR3 has 13 residues. Germline CDR1 reads SGHTA; CDR2 reads FQGTGA. V was pared by 5 bases and J by 9 bases, with 14 bases between. Produced via immunoSEQ multiplex PCR; TCRdb's table is partial and in-frame only. The table includes about 140,000 clones, 70% to 90% detected once. The receptor comes from a woman of 80 years or more with acute or convalescent COVID-19. Sequenced: peripheral blood. The V call is TRBV7-3, the J call TRBJ2-1, with TRBD2 as a possible D gene (5 bases). For the CDR3, the DNA is TGTGCCAGCAGCCCAGGTGTGGACTCTGAGCAGTTCTTC. Translated, it gives CASSPGVDSEQFF.